Listed below are T cell receptor beta chains from one sample, sequenced in a study of shared clonotypes between healthy human individuals. Using immunoSEQ multiplex PCR, the repertoire was profiled, and TCRdb retains in-frame clones only, with some absent. The sample includes nearly 750,000 clones, just under 75% of them seen just once. Sequencing was carried out using memory CD4+ T cells sorted from blood. The origin of the receptors is a woman aged 25 to 45 in good health. Both conserved end residues are part of each CDR3. A D gene is named only where the DNA matches it firmly. For some rows the clone size is stated as once, few or many, or as a class when expanded; others skip it.

d_call j_call clone_size v_call cdr3_aa cdr3_nt
TRBD1 TRBJ2-3 . TRBV27 CASSSWTGEVTDTQYF TGTGCCAGCAGTTCATGGACAGGGGAGGTGACAGATACGCAGTATTTT
. TRBJ2-1 . TRBV6-5 CASSYSTNNEQFF TGTGCCAGCAGTTACTCTACCAACAATGAGCAGTTCTTC
. TRBJ1-1 . TRBV5-1 CASSLGANTEAFF TGCGCCAGCAGCTTGGGAGCTAACACTGAAGCTTTCTTT
. TRBJ2-2 . TRBV6-5 CASSYSVTVRAGELFF TGTGCCAGCAGTTACTCGGTGACAGTCAGGGCCGGGGAGCTGTTTTTT
. TRBJ2-2 . TRBV11-2 CASSLQGGTGELFF TGTGCCAGCAGCTTACAGGGGGGCACCGGGGAGCTGTTTTTT
. TRBJ2-2 once TRBV19 CASSPPGKGLTNTGELFF TGTGCCAGTAGTCCCCCGGGTAAGGGCCTAACGAACACCGGGGAGCTGTTTTTT
. TRBJ1-2 . TRBV7-9 CASSLAPQRGYTF TGTGCCAGCAGCTTAGCCCCCCAGCGAGGCTACACCTTC
. TRBJ2-3 once TRBV18 CASSPPSGRDTQYF TGTGCCAGCTCACCACCGAGCGGGCGCGATACGCAGTATTTT
. TRBJ2-3 . TRBV6-5 CASTERGTDTQYF TGTGCCAGCACCGAACGGGGCACAGATACGCAGTATTTT
TRBD1 TRBJ1-5 . TRBV2 CASIKTDRGNQPQHF TGTGCCAGCATTAAAACGGACAGGGGCAATCAGCCCCAGCATTTT
. TRBJ1-1 once TRBV28 CASSFSPRGATPAFF TGTGCCAGCAGTTTTTCCCCTCGGGGGGCCACCCCCGCTTTCTTT
TRBD2 TRBJ2-1 . TRBV4-1 CASTKRGNYNEQFF TGCGCCAGCACTAAGCGGGGAAACTACAATGAGCAGTTCTTC
. TRBJ1-1 . TRBV5-6 CATSDILGTEAFF TGTGCCACCTCGGACATTCTTGGCACTGAAGCTTTCTTT
. TRBJ2-1 . TRBV4-1 CASSQPGSSVLYNEQFF TGCGCCAGCAGCCAACCTGGCTCGTCCGTCCTCTACAATGAGCAGTTCTTC
. TRBJ2-1 . TRBV11-2 CASSPGIYNEQFF TGTGCCAGCAGCCCGGGAATCTACAATGAGCAGTTCTTC
. TRBJ2-7 . TRBV5-8 CASSFLQGQEQYF TGTGCCAGCAGCTTTCTTCAGGGTCAGGAGCAGTACTTC
TRBD1 TRBJ2-3 . TRBV5-1 CASSLAQGTDTQYF TGCGCCAGCAGCTTGGCACAGGGGACAGATACGCAGTATTTT
TRBD2 TRBJ2-7 once TRBV19 CASSIVLGSGNLYEQYF TGTGCCAGTAGTATAGTCTTGGGTAGCGGGAACCTCTACGAGCAGTACTTC
. TRBJ1-4 few TRBV7-9 CASSLEVRILVDEKLFF TGTGCCAGCAGCTTAGAAGTCAGGATCCTGGTGGATGAAAAACTGTTTTTT
. TRBJ2-2 . TRBV27 CASSPSPPRELFF TGTGCCAGCAGTCCTTCACCCCCCCGGGAGCTGTTTTTT
TRBD1 TRBJ1-1 once TRBV6-5 CASSSRGRDTEAFF TGTGCCAGCAGTTCCAGGGGGCGGGACACTGAAGCTTTCTTT
. TRBJ1-3 . TRBV21-1 CASKNRSSGNTIYF TGTGCCAGCAAAAATAGGAGCTCTGGAAACACCATATATTTT
TRBD1 TRBJ1-1 . TRBV4-2 CASSQDSRQGVPHRDAEAFF TGTGCCAGCAGCCAAGATTCGAGACAGGGTGTCCCCCACAGAGACGCTGAAGCTTTCTTT
. TRBJ2-1 . TRBV6-1 CASSEGVVRRNEQFF TGTGCCAGCAGTGAAGGGGTCGTGCGGCGAAATGAGCAGTTCTTC
. TRBJ2-6 . TRBV7-8 CASSLTSYRSGANVLTF TGTGCCAGCAGCTTGACCTCCTACCGCTCTGGGGCCAACGTCCTGACTTTC
. TRBJ1-2 . TRBV4-1 CASSQHREGYGYTF TGCGCCAGCAGCCAGCACAGGGAGGGCTATGGCTACACCTTC
TRBD1 TRBJ1-4 . TRBV27 CASSPIQGREKLFF TGTGCCAGCAGTCCTATACAGGGGAGGGAAAAACTGTTTTTT
. TRBJ2-2 . TRBV27 CASSFQQLNTGELFF TGTGCCAGCAGTTTTCAACAGCTGAACACCGGGGAGCTGTTTTTT
. TRBJ1-2 . TRBV28 CASSLGGPSNYGYTF TGTGCCAGCAGTCTGGGGGGGCCGTCGAACTATGGCTACACCTTC
TRBD1 TRBJ2-1 . TRBV19 CASSRDRGGEQFF TGTGCCAGTAGTAGGGACAGGGGTGGTGAGCAGTTCTTC
TRBD1 TRBJ1-5 . TRBV19 CASSATGDQPQHF TGTGCCAGTAGCGCGACAGGGGATCAGCCCCAGCATTTT
. TRBJ2-2 . TRBV7-9 CASSGTQGKIGELFF TGTGCCAGCAGCGGAACGCAGGGGAAGATCGGGGAGCTGTTTTTT
. TRBJ2-7 few TRBV25-1 CASSAGSYEQYF TGTGCCAGCAGTGCGGGGTCCTACGAGCAGTACTTC
. TRBJ2-1 few TRBV6-5 CASSYGSSSYNEQFF TGTGCCAGCAGTTACGGGAGTAGCTCCTACAATGAGCAGTTCTTC
. TRBJ2-1 . TRBV18 CASSPPSAGLGNEQFF TGTGCCAGCTCACCACCGTCGGCAGGCCTTGGGAATGAGCAGTTCTTC
TRBD1 TRBJ2-1 . TRBV4-1 CASSHGQGAYYNEQFF TGCGCCAGCAGCCATGGACAGGGGGCATATTACAATGAGCAGTTCTTC
TRBD2 TRBJ2-3 once TRBV20-1 CSLGRDTQYF TGCAGCCTCGGGAGGGATACGCAGTATTTT
. TRBJ1-5 . TRBV7-9 CASSLDGTLGNQPQHF TGTGCCAGCAGCCTTGACGGGACCTTGGGCAATCAGCCCCAGCATTTT
. TRBJ2-5 . TRBV7-9 CASSPRFDGETQYF TGTGCCAGCAGCCCGCGGTTCGATGGAGAGACCCAGTACTTC
TRBD1 TRBJ1-4 . TRBV7-8 CASSLAQGAGEKLFF TGTGCCAGCAGCTTAGCTCAGGGGGCTGGTGAAAAACTGTTTTTT
. TRBJ2-5 once TRBV2 CASSEGGRVGPQETQYF TGTGCCAGCAGTGAGGGGGGCAGGGTTGGGCCCCAAGAGACCCAGTACTTC
. TRBJ2-7 few TRBV11-1 CASSFRGAAYEQYF TGTGCCAGCAGCTTCCGGGGGGCGGCCTACGAGCAGTACTTC
. TRBJ1-1 once TRBV7-9 CASSLVGSGTEAFF TGTGCCAGCAGCTTAGTCGGATCGGGCACTGAAGCTTTCTTT
TRBD2 TRBJ2-1 . TRBV5-1 CASSLVSRLAGPNEQFF TGCGCCAGCAGCTTGGTATCCAGGCTAGCGGGACCGAATGAGCAGTTCTTC
TRBD2 TRBJ2-1 many TRBV5-4 CASSYSGWTSGVSSYNEQFF TGTGCCAGCAGCTACAGTGGGTGGACTAGCGGAGTAAGCTCCTACAATGAGCAGTTCTTC